These 16 T cell receptor beta chains came from one sample sequenced in a study of identical twins. TCRdb ran MiXCR on the 5' RACE reads and lists one entry per CDR3 protein. Of under 350,000 distinct CDR3 sequences listed, 9.5% are singletons. The same sample was also used in a study of yellow fever vaccine responses in identical twins.

Specimen: CD8+ T cells sorted from blood. All receptors come from a woman aged 18-29 years in good health.

In this sample, this clonotype turned up once. The chain is built from TRBV29-1 and TRBJ2-1; D remains unclear. Germline loops: CDR1 SQVTM, CDR2 ANQGSEA. The CDR3 sequence is 12 residues long. Trimming stripped 4 bases from V and 4 bases from J, with 8 bases between. CDR3 sequence (DNA): TGCAGCGTTGCTCAGGTTTACAATGAGCAGTTCTTC. This codes for CSVAQVYNEQFF.

This clonotype was counted many times. The rearrangement uses TRBV29-1 and TRBJ2-3; TRBD1 is a possible D gene (6 bases). V lost 1 base, J lost 1 base, and 21 bases lay in between. Germline V gene lookup returns CDR1 SQVTM and CDR2 ANQGSEA. This CDR3 spans 18 amino acids. The CDR3 protein is CSVEAQGSLNMGTDTQYF. The DNA of the CDR3 is TGCAGCGTTGAAGCCCAGGGGTCACTTAATATGGGCACAGATACGCAGTATTTT.

This clonotype appeared a few times. The CDR3 nucleotides are TGTGCCGCGGGGGACCCGGGGGGAAATCAAGAGACCCAGTACTTC. It is translated as CAAGDPGGNQETQYF. The gene calls are TRBV2 and TRBJ2-5; 7 nucleotides line up with TRBD2. CDR1 is SNHLY and CDR2 is FYNNEI in the germline V gene. V shed 11 bases and J 2 bases; nucleotides not matched to a gene: 14. The CDR3 has 15 amino acids.

This clonotype has ten or more counts. The gene calls are TRBV12-3 or TRBV12-4 and TRBJ2-7; 7 nucleotides agree with TRBD1. There are 13 residues in the CDR3. V trimming: 6 bases; J trimming: 2 bases; junction bases outside the gene matches: 4. This CDR3 is CASSSGGTYEQYF. CDR3 sequence (DNA): TGTGCCAGCAGCTCAGGGGGAACCTACGAGCAGTACTTC.

This clonotype was seen more than once but under ten times. The rearrangement uses TRBV7-9 and TRBJ2-3; D might be TRBD2 (5 bases). There are 16 residues in the CDR3. Germline loops: CDR1 SEHNR, CDR2 FQNEAQ (reference sequence). The V end lost 4 bases, the J end lost 0 bases, and 14 bases lay between the germline ends. The CDR3 DNA sequence: TGTGCCAGCAGCTCCCCCCCCGACTACAGCACAGATACGCAGTATTTT. Translating it yields CASSSPPDYSTDTQYF.

This clonotype was counted at least ten times. The rearrangement joins TRBV29-1 to TRBJ2-1; D gene uncertain. CDR1 and CDR2 (germline): SQVTM, ANQGSEA. The V end was cut by 3 bases, the J end by 4 bases, with 4 bases between. The CDR3 loop spans 11 amino acids. This CDR3 is CSVDEYNEQFF. The CDR3 DNA sequence: TGCAGCGTTGACGAGTACAATGAGCAGTTCTTC.

This clonotype appeared a few times. The rearrangement links TRBV3-1 to TRBJ2-1; D uncertain. V lost 1 base, J lost 7 bases, and 11 bases lay in between. This CDR3 contains 14 residues. CDR1 is LGHDT and CDR2 is YNNKEL in the germline V gene (reference sequence). CDR3 in DNA: TGTGCCAGCAGCCAAGTTACGGGCAGGAATGAGCAGTTCTTC. Its protein is CASSQVTGRNEQFF.

This sequence joins TRBV7-9 and TRBJ2-3, with 7 nucleotides matching TRBD1. With 5 bases clipped from V and 8 bases from J, the junction kept 10 bases outside the gene matches. CDR1 and CDR2 from the germline V gene are SEHNR and FQNEAQ (reference sequence). The CDR3 has 14 residues. The CDR3 protein is CASSPRDSKVTQYF. The CDR3 DNA reads as TGTGCCAGCAGCCCCCGGGACAGCAAAGTTACGCAGTATTTT.

This clonotype occurred many times. The chain joins TRBV12-3 or TRBV12-4 to TRBJ2-3, with 7 bases aligning to TRBD1. The CDR3 runs to 15 residues. Trimming cost V 3 bases and J 2 bases; bases outside gene matches: 5. The CDR3 is CASSFRDRHTDTQYF. Here the CDR3 DNA reads TGTGCCAGCAGTTTCAGGGACAGACACACAGATACGCAGTATTTT.

This clonotype occurred a few times. The V and J genes are TRBV20-1 and TRBJ2-7; a possible D gene is TRBD2 (5 bases). V was clipped by 0 bases and J by 1 base, with 10 bases between them. Germline values: CDR1 DFQATT, CDR2 SNEGSKA (reference sequence). The CDR3 has 14 residues. The CDR3 sequence: CSARDLDSSYEQYF. CDR3 DNA: TGCAGTGCTAGAGATCTGGACTCATCCTACGAGCAGTACTTC.

This clonotype was seen more than once but under ten times. The chain employs TRBV5-1 and TRBJ2-5, with 11 bases identical to TRBD1. This CDR3 spans 16 amino acids. V dropped 4 bases and J dropped 5; count of bases not matched to a gene: 10. Per the germline V gene, CDR1 is SGHRS and CDR2 is YFSETQ. The CDR3 DNA reads TGCGCCAGCAGCCCCTGGGGGACAGGGGGAGGGGAGACCCAGTACTTC. This encodes CASSPWGTGGGETQYF.

The table lists this clonotype with many counts. The gene calls are TRBV4-3 and TRBJ2-7, with 8 nucleotides matching TRBD1. The V gene end was trimmed by 1 base and the J gene end by 7 bases; junction bases not matched to a gene: 6. The CDR3 runs to 14 residues. The germline CDR1 and CDR2 sequences are LGHNA and YSLEER. The CDR3 spells CASSQGTGLEEQYF. The DNA for the CDR3 is TGCGCCAGCAGCCAAGGGACAGGGCTGGAGGAGCAGTACTTC.

The rearrangement links TRBV12-3 or TRBV12-4 to TRBJ2-1, with 10 bases that match TRBD1. This CDR3 contains 14 residues. J was trimmed by 6 bases and V by 6 bases; bases with no gene match: 5. The CDR3 DNA follows: TGTGCCAGCAGGGGGACAGGGGCAGGCAATGAGCAGTTCTTC. Translating gives CASRGTGAGNEQFF.

This sequence joins TRBV9 and TRBJ2-7; the D gene is possibly TRBD1 (6 bases). Germline V CDR1 and CDR2: SGDLS, YYNGEE. Trimming cost V 4 bases and J 0 bases, with 14 bases left between them. The CDR3 runs to 15 residues. The chain's CDR3 is CASSLGTTSSYEQYF. The CDR3 DNA reads TGTGCCAGCAGCCTCGGGACAACGAGCTCCTACGAGCAGTACTTC.

The chain carries TRBV3-1 and TRBJ2-5, with 9 bases identical to TRBD2. The CDR3 length is 16 residues. Germline assignment: CDR1 LGHDT and CDR2 YNNKEL (reference sequence). After removal of 1 base from V and 2 bases from J, the junction contained 5 bases not matched to a gene. CDR3 protein: CASSQALAGLQETQYF. For the CDR3, the DNA is TGTGCCAGCAGCCAAGCCCTAGCGGGGCTTCAAGAGACCCAGTACTTC.

The chain links TRBV4-3 to TRBJ1-2; TRBD1 matches at 9 bases. The CDR3 is 15 residues long. With V trimmed by 4 bases and J by 4 bases, 7 bases remained unmatched. Germline CDR1 LGHNA, CDR2 YSLEER. The CDR3 region has the DNA TGCGCCAGCAGCCCTTACAGGGGGCGAACCTATGGCTACACCTTC. It is translated as CASSPYRGRTYGYTF.